This TCR beta chain was recovered during a study of cytomegalovirus exposure and HLA in healthy donors. Study-level results: Most subjects' HLA-A and HLA-B alleles were reportedly predicted from TCR beta sequences. Later analysis identified around 15,000 TCR beta sequences associated with HLA alleles, using a false discovery rate threshold of 0.05.

It was with 60 Vbeta and 13 Jbeta primers that the PCR ran. As handled by the study authors: About 11 million of the roughly 77 million unique TCR beta chains counted in a later analysis were shared. The repertoire was sequenced with immunoSEQ multiplex PCR; TCRdb's copy has only in-frame clones and lacks some. The DNA gave D and trimming, while V, J and clone size come from that table. The sample yields fewer than 200,000 clones, roughly 84% seen once. Comments on this clone: What it recognizes is unknown.

CDR1 and CDR2 (germline): MNHEY, SVGAGI. CDR3 size: 14 residues. With 6 bases clipped from V and 9 bases from J, the junction kept 6 bases outside the gene matches. The sequenced material came from PBMCs. This receptor was obtained from a male donor in good health and CMV-seronegative. The J gene is TRBJ1-6, the V gene TRBV6-5, with 9 bases aligning to TRBD1. The DNA for the CDR3 is TGTGCCAGCAGGAGGGGACAGGGAATTTCACCCCTCCACTTT. It codes for CASRRGQGISPLHF.